This T cell receptor (beta chain) was found in a study of blood T cell repertoires in COVID-19. Study-wide background: There were acute and convalescent COVID-19 samples, and they came from the United States, Italy and Spain. Sources were T cells, B-cell-depleted T cells, or PBMCs; the material itself was cDNA or gDNA.

CDR1 is MGHDK, CDR2 SYGVNS, per germline. The CDR3 is 15 amino acids. V gave up 2 bases and J gave up 1 base, with 11 bases separating them. Here immunoSEQ multiplex PCR was the method, and the copy in TCRdb shows in-frame clones only, minus some. Among approximately 290,000 clones, approximately 90% were seen once, and the ten largest hold 2% to 3%. The sequenced sample consisted of peripheral blood. The chain employs TRBV25-1 and TRBJ1-1; D call uncertain. This receptor was identified in a man younger than 30 with active or convalescent COVID-19. As DNA, the CDR3 is TGTGCCAGCAGTGAACACCGGGAAAGGAACACTGAAGCTTTCTTT. Protein sequence: CASSEHRERNTEAFF. Looking up the rest from reference TRBV25-1 and TRBJ1-1 gives the full variable domain: EADIYQTPRYLVIGTGKKITLECSQTMGHDKMYWYQQDPGMELHLIHYSYGVNSTEKGDLSSESTVSRIRTEHFPLTLESARPSHTSQYLCASSEHRERNTEAFFGQGTRLTVV.